Below, 2 T cell receptor beta chains from the same sample are listed, as sequenced in a study of cytomegalovirus exposure and HLA in healthy donors. This PCR relied on a set of 60 Vbeta primers and 13 Jbeta primers. Here immunoSEQ multiplex PCR was the method, and the copy in TCRdb shows in-frame clones only, minus some. The data show more than 150,000 clones, approximately 78% seen once. Sequencing was performed on PBMCs. These receptors came from a male donor in good health and CMV-seronegative.

This sequence joins TRBV4-2 and TRBJ2-1, with 10 bases aligning to TRBD2. Per the germline V gene, CDR1 is LGHNA and CDR2 is YNFKEQ. Trimming took 0 bases from V and 8 from J; bases not matched to a gene: 7. The CDR3 runs 16 residues. The DNA for the CDR3 is TGTGCCAGCAGCCAAGAGGAAACAGCGGGAGGGCATGAGCAGTTCTTC. This translates into CASSQEETAGGHEQFF.

As for this clone: Germline and junction disagree at one end, which may indicate a read error. The chain links TRBV18 to TRBJ2-2; a weak D match, TRBD2 (5 bases). Per germline, CDR1 KGHSH and CDR2 LQKENI. This CDR3 comprises 14 residues. Here the CDR3 reads CASLPPGGTGELFF. The CDR3 region has the DNA TGTGCCAGCTTACCACCAGGCGGGACCGGGGAGCTGTTTTTT.